This T cell receptor (beta chain) derives from a study of blood T cell repertoires in COVID-19. Study-wide background: T cells, B-cell-depleted T cells, or PBMCs supplied cDNA or gDNA.

In the original processing: Amplified reference gene primers provided the basis for estimating nucleated cell counts. TCRdb's copy holds only in-frame clones and misses some; the assay was immunoSEQ multiplex PCR. V and J calls and clone size are those listed in that table; D and trimming were worked out from the DNA. The sample includes fewer than 30,000 clones, about 92% of them seen just once. The count of this clone is one. Trimming removed 5 bases at V and 4 bases at J, with 8 bases between. From germline, CDR1 is SGHAT and CDR2 FQNNGV. The CDR3 consists of 12 residues. Sequencing was done on a sample of peripheral blood. The J gene is TRBJ2-5, the V gene TRBV11-2; tentative D call: TRBD2 (6 bases). This clonotype originated in a woman in her seventies with COVID-19, enrolled during active disease. The CDR3 DNA reads TGTGCCAGCAGCCGTAGCGGAGAGACCCAGTACTTC. Translating it yields CASSRSGETQYF.